This T cell receptor (beta chain) was captured in a study of blood T cell repertoires in COVID-19. Study background: The origin of the acute and convalescent COVID-19 samples was the United States, Italy and Spain. PBMCs, B-cell-depleted T cells, or T cells were the source of the cDNA or gDNA that made up the material.

Germline V gives CDR1 MNHEY, CDR2 SVGAGI. The CDR3 runs 13 residues. V gave up 0 bases and J gave up 2 bases, with 5 bases separating them. As handled by the study authors: Amplifying reference gene primers gave estimates of nucleated cell counts. TCRdb's copy holds only in-frame clones and misses some; the assay was immunoSEQ multiplex PCR. D and trimming were read from the DNA, whereas the V and J calls and clone size are those reported in that table. The table shows 250,000 to 350,000 clones, with 75% to 90% occurring only once. The chain has TRBV6-5 and TRBJ2-7; D gene unclear. The material sequenced was peripheral blood. This receptor was identified in a woman in her forties or fifties with COVID-19, enrolled during active disease. As DNA, the CDR3 is TGTGCCAGCAGTTACTCCCAGACCTACGAGCAGTACTTC. Its translation is CASSYSQTYEQYF.